These 24 T cell receptor beta chains were sequenced from one sample in a study of blood T cells in healthy people across ages. Then a second PCR, running roughly 7 to 11 cycles, was carried out with a sample-barcoded 5' primer and a J-beta primer mix. TCRdb processed the 5' RACE reads anew with MiXCR; each CDR3 protein has one entry. In the table there are some 1.5 million distinct CDR3 sequences, roughly 30% of which are singletons. The sample consisted of blood. The receptors derive from a woman aged 25-40 years in good health.

In this sample, this clonotype turned up many times. The rearrangement uses TRBV7-2 and TRBJ2-7; TRBD1 matches 7 bases. V lost 5 bases and J lost 5; bases outside the gene matches: 12. The CDR3 totals 15 residues. The germline CDR1 and CDR2 sequences are SGHTA and FQGNSA. CDR3 loop: CASSPQGVATDEQYF. The CDR3 DNA is TGTGCCAGCAGCCCGCAGGGGGTAGCGACGGACGAGCAGTACTTC.

As to this clonotype: This is likely a read error, given that the CDR3 carries no conserved phenylalanine or tryptophan at its end. The J gene is TRBJ2-1, the V gene TRBV6-6; 8 nucleotides match TRBD2. V shed 5 bases, J shed 1 base, and the junction held 7 bases outside the gene matches. Germline loops: CDR1 MNHNY, CDR2 SVGAGI (reference sequence). The CDR3 loop spans 16 amino acids. CDR3 coding DNA: TGTGCCAGCAGTACCCTAGCGGGTGGGTCCTACAATGAGCAGTTCTAC. It is translated as CASSTLAGGSYNEQFY.

For this clonotype: One junction end disagrees with the germline gene, perhaps due to a read error. This chain connects TRBV2 to TRBJ2-2; no clear D gene. Germline CDR1 is SNHLY and CDR2 is FYNNEI. The CDR3 is 12 amino acids. In nucleotides, the CDR3 is TGCGCCAGCACAGAAGCATACGGGGAGCTGTTTTTT. This encodes CASTEAYGELFF.

This clonotype was seen a handful of times. This chain uses TRBV12-3 or TRBV12-4 with TRBJ2-7; a possible D gene is TRBD2 (6 bases). The CDR3 contains 12 residues. V was clipped by 6 bases and J by 10 bases, with 16 bases between them. The CDR3 is CASSRGWGDQYF. CDR3 nucleotide sequence: TGTGCCAGCAGCCGAGGGTGGGGGGACCAGTACTTC.

V and J are TRBV25-1 and TRBJ2-7; D could derive from TRBD1 or TRBD2 (5 bases each). V was pared by 1 base and J by 0 bases, with 13 bases between. Germline lookup yields CDR1 MGHDK and CDR2 SYGVNS. The CDR3 is 16 amino acids. The CDR3 DNA reads TGTGCCAGCAGTGAATTGGGGGAACAGCTCTCCTACGAGCAGTACTTC. Its translation is CASSELGEQLSYEQYF.

This clonotype has more than one count but fewer than ten. This chain links TRBV10-3 with TRBJ1-1, with D unclear. The CDR3 runs to 16 residues. V shed 0 bases and J shed 2 bases, with 13 bases lying between them. Per germline, CDR1 ENHRY and CDR2 SYGVKD. The CDR3 DNA follows: TGTGCCATCAGTGAGTCAGCCGGTAAGGGAAACACTGAAGCTTTCTTT. Amino acids: CAISESAGKGNTEAFF.

This clonotype turned up a few times. This sequence joins TRBV5-1 and TRBJ2-7; the D gene is possibly TRBD1 (6 bases). Germline CDR1 is SGHRS and CDR2 is YFSETQ. The CDR3 has 13 residues. V gave up 2 bases and J gave up 5 bases, with 11 bases separating them. CDR3 residues: CASSFNAGDEQYF. DNA for the CDR3: TGCGCCAGCAGCTTCAACGCAGGGGACGAGCAGTACTTC.

This clonotype was seen only a few times. The chain couples TRBV9 to TRBJ1-1; D not resolved. The CDR3 covers 13 residues. Germline V CDR1 and CDR2: SGDLS, YYNGEE. V lost 3 bases, J lost 5 bases, and 11 bases lay in between. The CDR3 here is CASSAARFTEAFF. CDR3 sequence (DNA): TGTGCCAGCAGCGCCGCCCGATTTACTGAAGCTTTCTTT.

V usage is TRBV21-1 and J usage is TRBJ2-7; the D call TRBD1 from the table was never checked on the DNA. TRBV21-1 is reported as a pseudogene. CDR3 length: 16 residues. The CDR3 reads CASSKGGGTETYEQYF. The CDR3 bases are TGTGCCAGCAGCAAAGGTGGGGGGACGGAAACCTACGAGCAGTACTTC.

The CDR3 sequence: CASSLLGGPLMTYNEQFF. As DNA, the CDR3 is TGTGCCAGCAGTCTCCTCGGGGGGCCCTTGATGACCTACAATGAGCAGTTCTTC. The chain is built from TRBV2 and TRBJ2-1, with a possible D match to TRBD2 (7 bases). The V gene's germline CDR1 is SNHLY and CDR2 FYNNEI. V was trimmed by 5 bases and J by 2 bases, leaving 22 bases between them. The CDR3 is made up of 18 amino acids.

As concerns this clonotype: A much larger clone lies one base from this, so it may be a read error. The J gene is TRBJ1-2, the V gene TRBV12-3 or TRBV12-4; perhaps TRBD1 as D (5 bases). CDR3 length: 15 residues. V shed 2 bases and J shed 1 base, with 11 bases lying between them. In DNA form, the CDR3 reads TGTGCCAGCAGTTTATTAGGGGAGTTTAACTATGGCTACACCTTC. This gives the protein CASSLLGEFNYGYTF.

This clonotype appeared a few times. The chain has TRBV9 and TRBJ2-1, with a tentative D call TRBD2 (5 bases). The CDR3 has 12 residues. Trimming stripped 4 bases from V and 11 bases from J, with 13 bases between. CDR1 and CDR2 from the germline V gene are SGDLS and YYNGEE. The DNA for the CDR3 is TGTGCCAGCAGCTCCAACCGAGGGCAGCAGTTCTTC. It translates to CASSSNRGQQFF. The complete variable domain, with remaining parts taken from reference TRBV9 and TRBJ2-1, reads DSGVTQTPKHLITATGQRVTLRCSPRSGDLSVYWYQQSLDQGLQFLIQYYNGEERAKGNILERFSAQQFPDLHSELNLSSLELGDSALYFCASSSNRGQQFFGPGTRLTVL.

The chain recombines TRBV6-5 with TRBJ2-1, with a tentative D call TRBD1 (5 bases). This CDR3 has 12 residues. Deletions cut 7 bases from V and 14 bases from J, with 18 bases between. Germline V gives CDR1 MNHEY, CDR2 SVGAGI. CDR3 coding DNA: TGTGCCAGCACCGCTAATGGCCGCAGGGAGTTCTTC. This encodes CASTANGRREFF.

This rearrangement joins TRBV14 to TRBJ2-7, with D perhaps assigned TRBD1 or TRBD2 (5 bases each). V lost 4 bases to trimming and J lost 1 base, with 14 bases between them. The germline V gene has CDR1 SGHDN and CDR2 FVKESK. The CDR3 length is 15 residues. The CDR3 nucleotides are TGTGCCAGCAGCCGTTGGGGGACGCCATCCTACGAGCAGTACTTC. This translates into CASSRWGTPSYEQYF.

V usage is TRBV7-3 and J usage is TRBJ2-1, with 7 bases aligning to TRBD2. Trimming removed 3 bases from V and 6 bases from J; junction bases left unmatched: 8. CDR1 is SGHTA and CDR2 is FQGTGA in the germline V gene. The CDR3 has 15 residues. The CDR3 loop is CASSFPGGGSNEQFF. Written as DNA, the CDR3 is TGTGCCAGCAGCTTCCCCGGCGGGGGTTCCAATGAGCAGTTCTTC.

Remarks on this clonotype: A much larger clonotype is one base distant, so this may be a read error. The chain uses TRBV7-2 and TRBJ2-7; a possible D gene is TRBD2 (5 bases). Germline CDR1 and CDR2: SGHTA and FQGNSA. V lost 4 bases to trimming and J lost 7 bases, with 14 bases between them. The CDR3 consists of 13 residues. The CDR3 bases are TGTGCCAGCAGCTCCACTCTAGCCAATGAGCAGTACTTC. Its translation is CASSSTLANEQYF.

This clonotype was counted once. The chain uses TRBV10-3 and TRBJ2-3, with TRBD2 identical over 7 bases. CDR3 size: 16 residues. CDR1 is ENHRY, CDR2 SYGVKD, per germline. As DNA, the CDR3 is TGTGTCACGGCCCTTTTTGGAGCGGGGAGCACAGATACGCAGTATTTT. Amino acids: CVTALFGAGSTDTQYF.

This clonotype was found many times. The V call is TRBV5-1, the J call TRBJ2-6; D not resolved. V was pared by 9 bases and J by 0 bases, with 13 bases between. The CDR3 runs to 15 residues. From germline, CDR1 is SGHRS and CDR2 YFSETQ. DNA for the CDR3: TGCGCCACCCGATTTGACCACTCTGGGGCCAACGTCCTGACTTTC. It codes for CATRFDHSGANVLTF.

Only a few counts were recorded for this clonotype. The rearrangement uses TRBV2 and TRBJ2-1; no clear D. Germline values: CDR1 SNHLY, CDR2 FYNNEI. The CDR3 is 11 residues long. Trimming pared 1 base from V and 15 bases from J, leaving 10 bases between. For the CDR3, the DNA is TGTGCCAGCAGTGAAGGAGCGAGAGGGTTCTTC. Translated, it gives CASSEGARGFF.

This clonotype was counted only a few times. The chain carries TRBV7-2 and TRBJ2-1; the match to TRBD2 covers 10 bases. This CDR3 has 16 amino acids. The J segment lost 6 bases and the V segment lost 5 bases, leaving 10 bases of the junction unmatched. CDR1 is SGHTA, CDR2 FQGNSA, per germline. The CDR3 bases are TGTGCCAGCAGCACCGGGACTAGCGCATTTCTCAATGAGCAGTTCTTC. Protein product: CASSTGTSAFLNEQFF.

Turning to this clonotype: Given a much more abundant clone one base away, this may be a read error. The CDR3 DNA reads TGTGCCACCAGCGGAGATGGGCACGAGCAGTACTTC. Amino acid sequence: CATSGDGHEQYF. The rearrangement uses TRBV15 and TRBJ2-7, with D hard to call. From germline, CDR1 is LNHNV and CDR2 YYDKDF (reference sequence). The CDR3 spans 12 residues. Supplemented by reference TRBV15 and TRBJ2-7, the full variable domain reads DAMVIQNPRYQVTQFGKPVTLSCSQTLNHNVMYWYQQKSSQAPKLLFHYYDKDFNNEADTPDNFQSRRPNTSFCFLDIRSPGLGDTAMYLCATSGDGHEQYFGPGTRLTVT.

The chain links TRBV7-2 to TRBJ2-1; D is perhaps TRBD2 (6 bases). The germline V gene has CDR1 SGHTA and CDR2 FQGNSA. The V and J ends lost 3 bases and 6 bases respectively, with 18 bases between them. The CDR3 has 16 amino acids. The CDR3 sequence: CASSFLGTVFGNEQFF. In nucleotides, the CDR3 is TGTGCCAGCAGCTTTTTAGGGACTGTATTTGGCAATGAGCAGTTCTTC.

The V gene is TRBV20-1, the J gene TRBJ2-7; D possibly matches TRBD1 or TRBD2 (6 bases each). The CDR3 extends over 14 amino acids. Germline V gene sequence: CDR1 DFQATT, CDR2 SNEGSKA (reference sequence). The ends were cut back, 3 bases at V and 5 bases at J, with 17 bases in the middle. The CDR3 DNA reads TGCAGTGCTAGTGCTGGGGGGCCCTGGGACGAGCAGTACTTC. This sequence encodes CSASAGGPWDEQYF.

This chain links TRBV20-1 with TRBJ2-3; 8 bases match TRBD2. The germline gives CDR1 DFQATT, CDR2 SNEGSKA (reference sequence). With 0 bases clipped from V and 3 bases from J, the junction kept 5 bases outside the gene matches. The CDR3 totals 15 residues. The CDR3 DNA reads TGCAGTGCTAGAGATACGGGAGGGCCAACAGATACGCAGTATTTT. Its translation: CSARDTGGPTDTQYF.